This T cell receptor beta chain is from a study of Graves' ophthalmopathy and Graves' hyperthyroidism. This CDR3 region has 12 residues. The V end was cut by 3 bases, the J end by 2 bases, with 5 bases between. The germline gives CDR1 KGHSH, CDR2 LQKENI. RNA transcripts were the template, and TCR beta CDR3 regions were amplified from them. First-round RT-PCR with HTBI primers preceded a second-round multiplex PCR. A single record per CDR3 protein comes from TCRdb applying MiXCR to the multiplex PCR reads. The sample has a few hundred thousand distinct CDR3 sequences, about 18% seen once. Ten or more counts support this clonotype.

The receptor comes from an adult woman with stable Graves' hyperthyroidism. Sequences were obtained from peripheral blood. The chain employs TRBV18 and TRBJ2-7; D gene uncertain. The DNA of the CDR3 is TGTGCCAGCTCACCCGACACCTACGAGCAGTACTTC. Translation gives CASSPDTYEQYF.